This T cell receptor (beta chain) originates from a study of T-cell reconstitution after alpha-beta-depleted transplantation in children. Unique molecular identifiers tagged the TCRbeta library. Each CDR3 protein gets one entry after TCRdb re-called the PCR reads with MiXCR. In the table there are around 240,000 distinct CDR3 sequences, just under 8.5% of which are singletons. Trimming removed 3 bases at V and 2 bases at J, with 10 bases between. The CDR3 has 14 residues. Germline-derived CDR1 and CDR2 are KGHSH and LQKENI. Regarding the study as a whole: The study reportedly traced alpha-beta T cells about two months after transplant to several hundred expanded graft clones. Diversity of TCRbeta at day 60 was high in some patients, arising from surviving recipient T cells and thymic progenitors. When one year had passed after transplant, most T-cell counts and diversity came from newly produced T cells.

This clonotype was detected ten times or more. Its specificity is unknown. The receptor comes from a male patient younger than 18 who had a stem cell transplant for acute lymphoblastic leukemia, so the T cells may come from the graft donor. V is TRBV18 and J is TRBJ2-5; D unclear. This sample comprised PBMCs, mostly from graft donor cells, obtained 180 days after TCRalphabeta/CD19-depleted stem cell transplant. The CDR3, as DNA: TGTGCCAGCTCACCTTTTGACGGACAAGAGACCCAGTACTTC. This gives the protein CASSPFDGQETQYF.